This TCR beta chain was identified in a study of T cells in localized non-small cell lung cancer. To note about this clone: The antigen remains unidentified.

V was shortened by 3 bases and J by 0 bases, with 8 bases between the two germline ends. CDR1 is MNHNS, CDR2 SASEGT, per germline. The CDR3 runs 14 residues. Study-wide findings and caveats: Measurement of T cell clonality placed uninvolved adjacent lung highest, above the level in tumor. Greater T cell density in blood accompanied longer overall survival.

This table comes from immunoSEQ multiplex PCR, and its TCRdb copy is limited to in-frame clones, with some not included. The repertoire consists of around 100,000 clones, with roughly 87% occurring once and the leading ten covering approximately 15%. This specimen consisted of peripheral blood, obtained before any cancer treatment. The V gene is TRBV6-1, the J gene TRBJ1-1; D remains unclear. The TCR comes from a man aged 40 to 70 with stage I squamous cell lung carcinoma. The CDR3 DNA reads TGTGCCAGCAGTGAGGGGAGCTTGAACACTGAAGCTTTCTTT. This gives the protein CASSEGSLNTEAFF.